The entry that follows covers one TCR beta chain sequence. Antigen: not known. This may be a read error, as it is one base from a much larger clone. Unsorted whole blood supplied the RNA, and germline DNA was extracted too. The CDR3 runs to 14 residues. J gave up 4 bases and V 7 bases, and 8 bases lay outside the gene matches. Germline CDR1 and CDR2: SQVTM and ANQGSEA. This sample is part of a study of tumor-infiltrating lymphocytes in primary liver carcinoma. Across the whole study: Per sample, productive TCRbeta reads numbered roughly 3.65 to 7.13 million, similar across tissue types.

Broader study findings: Pairs of tumor regions overlapped more than tumor-adjacent and tumor-blood pairs did. The use of bulk unsorted samples meant that CD4+ and CD8+ repertoires were not compared.

cDNA specific to TCR beta was made from approximately 0.55 ug of total RNA, with a constant-region primer employed for priming. Three nested multiplex PCR rounds of slightly modified ARM-PCR generated TCR beta libraries. It was with TRBV1-TRBV30 forward primers and a C-beta reverse primer that the first two PCR rounds were run, at approximately 10 cycles each. TCRdb independently ran MiXCR on the multiplex PCR reads; one entry per CDR3 protein. The repertoire holds 330,000 or so distinct CDR3 sequences, with 65% as singletons. The sequence was collected from a man aged 40-50 years with primary liver carcinoma and hepatitis B virus infection. This rearrangement joins TRBV29-1 to TRBJ2-3; 10 bases are shared with TRBD1. The sample consisted of peripheral blood. The CDR3 DNA is TGCAGCGCTTCCGGGACAGGGGCGTCAGATACGCAGTATTTT. This translates into CSASGTGASDTQYF.